This T cell receptor beta chain was found in a study of Graves' ophthalmopathy and Graves' hyperthyroidism. The sequenced template was RNA, covering the TCR beta CDR3 region. First-round RT-PCR with HTBI primers preceded a second-round multiplex PCR. TCRdb re-called the multiplex PCR reads with MiXCR, one entry per CDR3 protein. Here the sample spans over a million distinct CDR3 sequences, roughly two fifths being singletons. Orbital computed tomography, thyroid ultrasound, TRAb, serum thyroxine and clinical symptoms formed the basis of diagnosis. V was trimmed by 0 bases and J by 2 bases, leaving 11 bases between them. CDR3 size: 15 residues. Germline CDR1 and CDR2: LGHNA and YSLEER. This clonotype was seen a handful of times.

Sequencing used peripheral blood or thyroid tissue (not recorded which). The receptor comes from an adult man with Graves' hyperthyroidism. The chain links TRBV4-3 to TRBJ2-7, with D possibly called TRBD1 or TRBD2 (5 bases each). The CDR3 DNA follows: TGCGCCAGCAGCCAAGATCGGGACGGCCCCTACGAGCAGTACTTC. Its protein is CASSQDRDGPYEQYF.